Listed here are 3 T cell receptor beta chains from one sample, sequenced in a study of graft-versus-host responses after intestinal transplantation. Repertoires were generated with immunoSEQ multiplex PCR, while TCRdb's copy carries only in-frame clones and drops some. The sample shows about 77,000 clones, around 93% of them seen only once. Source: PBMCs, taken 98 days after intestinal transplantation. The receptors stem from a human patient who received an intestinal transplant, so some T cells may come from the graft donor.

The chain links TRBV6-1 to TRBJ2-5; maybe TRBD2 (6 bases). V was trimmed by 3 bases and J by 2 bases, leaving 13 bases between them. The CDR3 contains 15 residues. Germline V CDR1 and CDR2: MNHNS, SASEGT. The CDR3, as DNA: TGTGCCAGCAGTGAGTGGCCTAGCGCACAAGAGACCCAGTACTTC. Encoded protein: CASSEWPSAQETQYF.

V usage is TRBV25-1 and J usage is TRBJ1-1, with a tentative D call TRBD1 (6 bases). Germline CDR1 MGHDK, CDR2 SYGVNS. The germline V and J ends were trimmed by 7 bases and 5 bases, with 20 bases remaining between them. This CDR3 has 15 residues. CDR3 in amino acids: CASKGLGQGTTEAFF. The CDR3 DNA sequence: TGTGCCAGCAAAGGGTTGGGGCAGGGGACGACTGAAGCTTTCTTT.

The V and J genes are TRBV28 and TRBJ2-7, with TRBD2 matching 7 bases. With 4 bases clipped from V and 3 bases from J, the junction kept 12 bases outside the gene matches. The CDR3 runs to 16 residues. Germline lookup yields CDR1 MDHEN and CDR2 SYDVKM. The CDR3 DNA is TGTGCCAGCAGTTCTAGTGCGGGGGTCCAGAGCTACGAGCAGTACTTC. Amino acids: CASSSSAGVQSYEQYF.